Below, 13 T cell receptor beta chains from the same sample are listed, as sequenced in a study of T cells in localized non-small cell lung cancer. Produced via immunoSEQ multiplex PCR; TCRdb's table is partial and in-frame only. Counted here are approximately 37,000 clones, around 87% occurring once; the ten biggest clones make up around 3.8%. Sequenced here: peripheral blood, sampled before any cancer treatment. The receptors shown here come from a man aged 18-55 years with stage I lung adenocarcinoma.

Only a few counts were recorded for this clone. The genes are TRBV29-1 and TRBJ1-2; D is perhaps TRBD1 (6 bases). The CDR3 is 14 residues long. Germline V gene data show CDR1 as SQVTM and CDR2 as ANQGSEA. V lost 0 bases to trimming and J lost 6 bases, with 14 bases between them. The CDR3 DNA is TGCAGCGTTGAAGAGTTACAGGGTCTTCATGGCTACACCTTC. It codes for CSVEELQGLHGYTF. Full variable domain (rest looked up from reference TRBV29-1 and TRBJ1-2): SAVISQKPSRDICQRGTSLTIQCQVDSQVTMMFWYRQQPGQSLTLIATANQGSEATYESGFVIDKFPISRPNLTFSTLTVSNMSPEDSSIYLCSVEELQGLHGYTFGSGTRLTVV.

The chain has TRBV4-2 and TRBJ1-5, with D perhaps matching TRBD1 (6 bases). Trimming removed 0 bases at V and 15 bases at J, with 18 bases between. This CDR3 has 14 amino acids. The germline CDR1 and CDR2 sequences are LGHNA and YNFKEQ. CDR3 DNA: TGTGCCAGCAGCCAAGACCGTGGGGCGGGGGCCCGGCATTTT. Translation: CASSQDRGAGARHF.

V gene TRBV5-1 combines with J gene TRBJ1-1, with a weak D call TRBD1 (5 bases). Deletions cut 8 bases from V and 0 bases from J, with 20 bases between. In germline, CDR1 is SGHRS, CDR2 YFSETQ. The CDR3 runs 16 residues. The CDR3 coding sequence is TGCGCCAGTCGGCAGACGGGGGGTTCCATGAACACTGAAGCTTTCTTT. Translation gives CASRQTGGSMNTEAFF. Filled out from reference TRBV5-1 and TRBJ1-1, the complete variable domain reads KAGVTQTPRYLIKTRGQQVTLSCSPISGHRSVSWYQQTPGQGLQFLFEYFSETQRNKGNFPGRFSGRQFSNSRSEMNVSTLELGDSALYLCASRQTGGSMNTEAFFGQGTRLTVV.

The chain recombines TRBV6-5 with TRBJ1-3, with 9 positions matching TRBD1. Germline CDR1 MNHEY, CDR2 SVGAGI. With 2 bases clipped from V and 4 bases from J, the junction kept 6 bases outside the gene matches. The CDR3 has 16 residues. This CDR3 is CASSYAGQGRGNTIYF. Here the CDR3 DNA reads TGTGCCAGCAGTTACGCCGGACAGGGGCGAGGAAACACCATATATTTT.

The chain links TRBV5-6 to TRBJ2-5, with 7 bases matching TRBD2. Germline V gives CDR1 SGHDT, CDR2 YYEEEE. The CDR3 spans 15 residues. Losses at the gene ends were 0 bases for V and 4 bases for J; bases not matched to a gene: 6. The CDR3 DNA is TGTGCCAGCAGCTTGGCGGGAGGACGGGTAGAGACCCAGTACTTC. This sequence encodes CASSLAGGRVETQYF.

This clone was seen just once. This chain connects TRBV5-4 to TRBJ2-7; tentatively, D is TRBD1 (6 bases). The CDR3 contains 15 residues. V was cut by 4 bases and J by 2 bases, with 16 bases left in between. The germline CDR1 and CDR2 sequences are SGHNT and YYREEE (reference sequence). The CDR3: CASSPIDRSAYEQYF. The CDR3 DNA reads as TGTGCCAGCAGCCCTATCGACAGGTCAGCCTACGAGCAGTACTTC.

The J gene is TRBJ1-1, the V gene TRBV5-1; D not certain. In germline, CDR1 is SGHRS, CDR2 YFSETQ. V gave up 4 bases and J gave up 5 bases, with 15 bases separating them. The CDR3 has 14 residues. CDR3 sequence reads: CASSPLVGKTEAFF. The CDR3 DNA reads TGCGCCAGCAGCCCTCTAGTGGGGAAAACTGAAGCTTTCTTT. Full variable domain (remainder filled in from reference TRBV5-1 and TRBJ1-1): KAGVTQTPRYLIKTRGQQVTLSCSPISGHRSVSWYQQTPGQGLQFLFEYFSETQRNKGNFPGRFSGRQFSNSRSEMNVSTLELGDSALYLCASSPLVGKTEAFFGQGTRLTVV.

V is TRBV11-3 and J is TRBJ2-7, with 8 bases matching TRBD2. Trimming removed 5 bases from V and 2 bases from J; junction bases left unmatched: 5. CDR3 length: 14 amino acids. Germline V CDR1 and CDR2: SGHNT, YENEEA. CDR3 residues: CASSPGREAYEQYF. DNA for the CDR3: TGTGCCAGCAGCCCCGGGAGGGAGGCCTACGAGCAGTACTTC.

The CDR3: CASNTRQASYNEQFF. Written as DNA, the CDR3 is TGTGCCAGTAACACCAGACAGGCCTCCTACAATGAGCAGTTCTTC. The V and J genes are TRBV19 and TRBJ2-1; TRBD1 is a possible D gene (6 bases). Germline assignment: CDR1 LNHDA and CDR2 SQIVND (reference sequence). This CDR3 has 15 amino acids. Trimming took off 7 bases at V and 0 bases at J, with 13 bases between the two ends.

The chain joins TRBV15 to TRBJ1-1; D is perhaps TRBD1 (6 bases). The V end was cut by 0 bases, the J end by 5 bases, with 13 bases between. CDR3 length: 15 residues. CDR1 and CDR2 (germline): LNHNV, YYDKDF (reference sequence). CDR3 loop: CATSRDTGTNTEAFF. The CDR3 nucleotides are TGTGCCACCAGCAGAGATACCGGGACAAATACTGAAGCTTTCTTT.

The rearrangement uses TRBV19 and TRBJ1-5, with no clear D. Germline CDR1 is LNHDA and CDR2 is SQIVND (reference sequence). This CDR3 is built from 16 residues. The V gene lost 3 bases and the J gene lost 5 bases, with 17 bases spanning the gap. The CDR3 DNA reads as TGTGCCAGTAGTATTCTTAGGGCTGCCGGGGATCAGCCCCAGCATTTT. This gives the protein CASSILRAAGDQPQHF.

The chain recombines TRBV19 with TRBJ1-1; 8 nucleotides line up with TRBD1. The germline gives CDR1 LNHDA, CDR2 SQIVND (reference sequence). V dropped 7 bases and J dropped 10; count of bases not matched to a gene: 14. The CDR3 has 14 amino acids. CDR3 loop: CASTPVGQGGRAFF. DNA of the CDR3: TGTGCCAGTACCCCGGTTGGACAGGGTGGAAGAGCTTTCTTT. Variable domain in full (rest from reference TRBV19 and TRBJ1-1): DGGITQSPKYLFRKEGQNVTLSCEQNLNHDAMYWYRQDPGQGLRLIYYSQIVNDFQKGDIAEGYSVSREKKESFPLTVTSAQKNPTAFYLCASTPVGQGGRAFFGQGTRLTVV.

This clone was found once. The rearrangement joins TRBV7-8 to TRBJ1-2; no reliable D call. The CDR3 consists of 13 residues. V was pared by 1 base and J by 8 bases, with 11 bases between. The germline V gene encodes CDR1 SGHVS and CDR2 FQNEAQ. The CDR3 is CASSLDIEGGYTF. CDR3 sequence (DNA): TGTGCCAGCAGCTTAGATATAGAGGGAGGCTACACCTTC.